Listed here are 26 T cell receptor beta chains from one sample, sequenced in a study of control samples from healthy donors and cancer patients. Only in-frame clones appear in the TCRdb table, and some are missing; sequencing was by immunoSEQ multiplex PCR. The sample holds about 39,000 clones; roughly 83% are singletons and the top ten take 47%. Sample: blood. All receptors come from a man aged 55 to 69 in good health.

Of note for this clone: Other DNA sequences in the sample encode the same CDR3. The chain has TRBV15 and TRBJ1-1; D remains ambiguous. This CDR3 region has 13 residues. Trimming stripped 0 bases from V and 7 bases from J, with 9 bases between. In germline, CDR1 is LNHNV, CDR2 YYDKDF (reference sequence). CDR3 DNA: TGTGCCACCAGCAGAGATGGCCTCAATGAAGCTTTCTTT. It translates to CATSRDGLNEAFF.

This clone came up once. This rearrangement joins TRBV18 to TRBJ2-1; 7 bases match TRBD2. Unmatched junction bases numbered 8, after V lost 6 bases and J lost 0 bases. CDR1 is KGHSH and CDR2 is LQKENI in the germline V gene. The CDR3 is 16 amino acids. CDR3 residues: CASSLLSGVSYNEQFF. For the CDR3, the DNA is TGTGCCAGCTCTCTATTGAGCGGGGTCTCCTACAATGAGCAGTTCTTC.

The genes are TRBV5-1 and TRBJ2-7; 13 nucleotides agree with TRBD2. The trim removed 5 bases at V and 7 bases at J, leaving 6 bases unmatched. The CDR3 spans 14 residues. Looked up from germline, CDR1 is SGHRS and CDR2 is YFSETQ. In DNA, the CDR3 is TGCGCCAGCAGGAGGACTAGCGGGAGCCAGGAGCAGTACTTC. Its protein is CASRRTSGSQEQYF.

This chain joins TRBV5-1 and TRBJ2-7; 13 positions match TRBD2. The CDR3 loop spans 17 amino acids. J lost 0 bases, V lost 5 bases, and 8 bases had no gene match. Germline V gene data show CDR1 as SGHRS and CDR2 as YFSETQ. The CDR3 sequence: CASSRGTSGTHSYEQYF. The CDR3 bases are TGCGCCAGCAGTCGCGGGACTAGCGGGACACACTCCTACGAGCAGTACTTC.

The chain recombines TRBV2 with TRBJ1-1; no firm D call. The V gene's germline CDR1 is SNHLY and CDR2 FYNNEI. This CDR3 has 13 amino acids. V was trimmed by 5 bases and J by 0 bases, leaving 7 bases between them. The CDR3: CASSKDVNTEAFF. The DNA of the CDR3 is TGTGCCAGCAGTAAGGATGTGAACACTGAAGCTTTCTTT.

The rearrangement uses TRBV7-8 and TRBJ1-2; D is possibly TRBD1 (6 bases). The CDR3 has 15 residues. Deletions cut 1 base from V and 8 bases from J, with 17 bases between. Germline loops: CDR1 SGHVS, CDR2 FQNEAQ. The DNA of the CDR3 is TGTGCCAGCAGCTTAGTAACGGCCGCCCAGGGGGGCTACACCTTC. Its protein is CASSLVTAAQGGYTF. The full variable domain, rest sourced from reference TRBV7-8 and TRBJ1-2, is GAGVSQSPRYKVAKRGQDVALRCDPISGHVSLFWYQQALGQGPEFLTYFQNEAQLDKSGLPSDRFFAERPEGSVSTLKIQRTQQEDSAVYLCASSLVTAAQGGYTFGSGTRLTVV.

The genes are TRBV7-8 and TRBJ2-5, with 9 bases identical to TRBD2. V was pared by 5 bases and J by 6 bases, with 13 bases of the junction left unmatched. Germline lookup yields CDR1 SGHVS and CDR2 FQNEAQ. The CDR3 has 16 residues. The CDR3 bases are TGTGCCAGCAGCCTCTCGAGGGGTAGCGGGGGACAGACCCAGTACTTC. It encodes CASSLSRGSGGQTQYF.

This clone was counted a single time. This chain uses TRBV2 with TRBJ1-1; possible D gene TRBD1, 5 bases. Germline-derived CDR1 and CDR2 are SNHLY and FYNNEI. The CDR3 length is 11 residues. The germline V and J ends were trimmed by 6 bases and 6 bases, with 8 bases remaining between them. DNA of the CDR3: TGTGCCAGCAGGGAGGGGTCTGAAGCTTTCTTT. Protein product: CASREGSEAFF.

The V and J genes are TRBV5-1 and TRBJ2-5; TRBD2 might be the D (5 bases). Germline V gene lookup returns CDR1 SGHRS and CDR2 YFSETQ. The CDR3 is 16 residues long. Trimming removed 3 bases at V and 3 bases at J, with 18 bases between. CDR3: CASSYAPITREETQYF. CDR3 nucleotide sequence: TGCGCCAGCAGCTACGCCCCAATAACTAGGGAAGAGACCCAGTACTTC. The full variable domain, completed using reference TRBV5-1 and TRBJ2-5, is KAGVTQTPRYLIKTRGQQVTLSCSPISGHRSVSWYQQTPGQGLQFLFEYFSETQRNKGNFPGRFSGRQFSNSRSEMNVSTLELGDSALYLCASSYAPITREETQYFGPGTRLLVL.

This chain connects TRBV24-1 to TRBJ2-5, with D perhaps matching TRBD2 (5 bases). Germline V CDR1 and CDR2: KGHDR, SFDVKD. The ends were cut back, 4 bases at V and 2 bases at J, with 13 bases in the middle. The CDR3 is made up of 15 amino acids. Written as DNA, the CDR3 is TGTGCCACCAGTGAGAGGGCAGCTATTCAAGAGACCCAGTACTTC. This translates into CATSERAAIQETQYF.

This clone came up once. V usage is TRBV4-3 and J usage is TRBJ1-2; TRBD1 matches 7 bases. Germline V gene data show CDR1 as LGHNA and CDR2 as YSLEER. The CDR3 contains 16 residues. Trimming removed 2 bases from V and 5 bases from J; junction bases left unmatched: 11. The CDR3 region is CASSQSPSGGSYGYTF. CDR3 nucleotides: TGCGCCAGCAGCCAATCACCTTCAGGGGGGAGTTATGGCTACACCTTC.

The rearrangement joins TRBV5-4 to TRBJ1-2, with D unresolved. The V gene lost 0 bases and the J gene lost 5 bases, with 8 bases spanning the gap. The CDR3 length is 13 residues. Per the germline V gene, CDR1 is SGHNT and CDR2 is YYREEE (reference sequence). CDR3 protein: CASSLGGEYGYTF. The CDR3 DNA sequence: TGTGCCAGCAGCTTGGGGGGTGAATATGGCTACACCTTC.

The V gene is TRBV30, the J gene TRBJ1-1, with a tentative D call TRBD1 (6 bases). CDR1 is GTSNPN, CDR2 SVGIG, per germline (reference sequence). This CDR3 region has 15 residues. Trimming removed 4 bases at V and 4 bases at J, with 19 bases between. DNA for the CDR3: TGTGCCTGGAACCCTTATGTGGGAGGGGGCACTGAAGCTTTCTTT. Protein product: CAWNPYVGGGTEAFF.

The J gene is TRBJ1-1, the V gene TRBV5-1; tentatively, D is TRBD1 (5 bases). Trimming removed 0 bases from V and 7 bases from J, with 13 bases in between. The CDR3 has 14 residues. Germline lookup yields CDR1 SGHRS and CDR2 YFSETQ. CDR3 bases: TGCGCCAGCAGCTTGGCCAGCTGGGACGTTGAAGCTTTCTTT. As protein: CASSLASWDVEAFF.

This clone was detected once. V is TRBV19 and J is TRBJ1-5; D unclear. The CDR3 is 16 amino acids. Looked up from germline, CDR1 is LNHDA and CDR2 is SQIVND (reference sequence). V gave up 6 bases and J gave up 3 bases, with 18 bases separating them. The CDR3, as DNA: TGTGCCAGTAGCTCGCCCGCGGCTACTCCCAATCAGCCCCAGCATTTT. This gives the protein CASSSPAATPNQPQHF.

V is TRBV18 and J is TRBJ1-4; no reliable D call. Between the trimmed V and J ends, which lost 3 bases and 7 bases, there was a span of 9 bases. CDR1 is KGHSH and CDR2 is LQKENI in the germline V gene. The CDR3 is 13 amino acids. CDR3 residues: CASSPGSGEKLFF. The CDR3 DNA sequence: TGTGCCAGCTCACCGGGATCAGGTGAAAAACTGTTTTTT.

V gene TRBV7-2 combines with J gene TRBJ1-5; D call uncertain. Trimming took 2 bases from V and 2 from J, leaving 19 bases between them. Per the germline V gene, CDR1 is SGHTA and CDR2 is FQGNSA. The CDR3 consists of 18 residues. For the CDR3, the DNA is TGTGCCAGCAGCTTATCCCCGCCAATGTCCCGGGGCAATCAGCCCCAGCATTTT. Amino acids: CASSLSPPMSRGNQPQHF.

The genes are TRBV7-8 and TRBJ2-1; 12 positions agree with TRBD2. There are 16 residues in the CDR3. J gave up 7 bases and V 0 bases, and 4 bases lay outside the gene matches. Germline CDR1 SGHVS, CDR2 FQNEAQ. As DNA, the CDR3 is TGTGCCAGCAGCTTAGCCTCTAGCGGGGGGGCAAATGAGCAGTTCTTC. Protein: CASSLASSGGANEQFF.

The CDR3 bases are TGTGCCAGCAGCTCACTGGAACCTCGCGGGGGGGCCGTAGATACGCAGTATTTT. Translated, it gives CASSSLEPRGGAVDTQYF. The J gene is TRBJ2-3, the V gene TRBV11-2; 9 bases align to TRBD2. Germline V lookup: CDR1 SGHAT, CDR2 FQNNGV. With V trimmed by 4 bases and J by 5 bases, 16 bases remained unmatched. The CDR3 length is 18 residues.

The V and J genes are TRBV6-4 and TRBJ2-2, with D unclear. The CDR3 runs to 14 residues. CDR1 is MRHNA and CDR2 is SNTAGT in the germline V gene. Trimming took 4 bases from V and 2 from J, leaving 8 bases between them. CDR3 amino acids: CASSGIANTGELFF. The DNA for the CDR3 is TGTGCCAGCAGTGGGATTGCTAACACCGGGGAGCTGTTTTTT.

In DNA form, the CDR3 reads TGTGCCAGCAGCTTAGCCCTAGTTAACACTGAAGCTTTCTTT. This encodes CASSLALVNTEAFF. The chain employs TRBV7-9 and TRBJ1-1; D remains unclear. This CDR3 spans 14 amino acids. The germline gives CDR1 SEHNR, CDR2 FQNEAQ (reference sequence). V was clipped by 0 bases and J by 2 bases, with 7 bases between them.

This clone was detected only once. The genes are TRBV24-1 and TRBJ1-4; the match to TRBD1 covers 7 bases. The CDR3 loop spans 16 amino acids. V was clipped by 3 bases and J by 7 bases; unmatched bases: 10. The germline CDR1 and CDR2 sequences are KGHDR and SFDVKD. CDR3 region: CATSDPRTGSSEKLFF. The CDR3 DNA reads as TGTGCCACCAGTGATCCTCGGACAGGATCGAGTGAAAAACTGTTTTTT.

This sequence joins TRBV24-1 and TRBJ2-7; 11 bases fit TRBD2. With V trimmed by 1 base and J by 6 bases, 4 bases remained unmatched. This CDR3 has 15 residues. Germline CDR1 and CDR2: KGHDR and SFDVKD. CDR3: CATSDFSSGRIEQYF. The CDR3 coding sequence is TGTGCCACCAGTGATTTCTCTAGCGGGAGGATCGAGCAGTACTTC.

The chain uses TRBV28 and TRBJ1-2, with TRBD1 as a possible D gene (5 bases). Looked up from germline, CDR1 is MDHEN and CDR2 is SYDVKM. Trimming removed 1 base at V and 7 bases at J, with 13 bases between. The CDR3 loop spans 14 amino acids. The CDR3 protein is CASSLYRRKGGYTF. The CDR3 DNA sequence: TGTGCCAGCAGTTTATACAGGAGGAAGGGTGGCTACACCTTC.

The chain recombines TRBV2 with TRBJ2-2; 8 nucleotides align to TRBD1. Looked up from germline, CDR1 is SNHLY and CDR2 is FYNNEI. The J segment lost 5 bases and the V segment lost 4 bases, leaving 6 bases of the junction unmatched. CDR3 length: 15 amino acids. As DNA, the CDR3 is TGTGCCAGCAGTGCCTTACAGGGGGAAACCGGGGAGCTGTTTTTT. This sequence encodes CASSALQGETGELFF.

The chain uses TRBV5-1 and TRBJ1-6, with TRBD1 matching over 8 bases. Germline CDR1 is SGHRS and CDR2 is YFSETQ. V lost 4 bases, J lost 7 bases, and 4 bases stayed unmatched. The CDR3 has 14 residues. CDR3 DNA: TGCGCCAGCAGCCCGGACAGGGCGAATTCACCCCTCCACTTT. Translation: CASSPDRANSPLHF. Full variable domain (remainder filled in from reference TRBV5-1 and TRBJ1-6): KAGVTQTPRYLIKTRGQQVTLSCSPISGHRSVSWYQQTPGQGLQFLFEYFSETQRNKGNFPGRFSGRQFSNSRSEMNVSTLELGDSALYLCASSPDRANSPLHFGNGTRLTVT.